One and the same sample provided the 22 T cell receptor beta chains below, sequenced in a study of T cell clonality in common variable immunodeficiency. Method: immunoSEQ multiplex PCR; TCRdb's copy keeps in-frame clones and lacks some. Altogether some 33,000 clones were found in the sample, and no singletons occur. The sequenced material came from peripheral blood mononuclear cells. These TCRs come from a person aged 18 to 70 in good health.

This clone was seen repeatedly, ten times or more. The read ends 3 residues before the CDR3 terminus; that terminus is restored from the germline J gene. V is TRBV2 and J is TRBJ1-5; 9 positions match TRBD1. The V gene's germline CDR1 is SNHLY and CDR2 FYNNEI. The V gene end was trimmed by 8 bases and the J gene end by 6 bases; junction bases not matched to a gene: 5. CDR3 length equals 13 residues. The DNA read from the CDR3 is TGTGCCAGCGGGGACAGGGTTCGTCAGCCC. It encodes CASGDRVRQP. From start to end, the CDR3 is CASGDRVRQPQHF.

This clone was detected only a few times. Incomplete CDR3 DNA: TGTGCCAGCAGTGGACTTCCGGGGGATTCACCA. Translated: CASSGLPGDSP. The CDR3 as a whole reads CASSGLPGDSPLFF. V gene TRBV6-4 combines with J gene TRBJ1-4, with a possible D match to TRBD1 (5 bases). The CDR3 end is not reached by the read, which stops 3 residues before it; the germline J gene fills it in. Germline assignment: CDR1 MRHNA and CDR2 SNTAGT. The CDR3 is 14 amino acids.

This clone was detected many times. The sequence runs out 3 residues before the end of the CDR3; the remainder is reconstructed from the germline J gene. The chain carries TRBV18 and TRBJ1-4; D possibly corresponds to TRBD1 (5 bases). This CDR3 is built from 16 residues. Trimming pared 2 bases from V and 4 bases from J, leaving 14 bases between. Germline CDR1 reads KGHSH; CDR2 reads LQKENI. The DNA read from the CDR3 is TGTGCCAGCTCACCAGATGGTAGAGGGGATAATGAAAAA. Amino acid sequence: CASSPDGRGDNEK. The full CDR3 is CASSPDGRGDNEKLFF.

This clone was detected many times. The read halts 3 residues ahead of the CDR3 end, with the missing end drawn from the germline J gene. The rearrangement uses TRBV12-3 or TRBV12-4 and TRBJ2-3, with D perhaps TRBD1 or TRBD2 (5 bases each). The CDR3 runs 14 residues. Between the trimmed V and J ends, which lost 6 bases and 3 bases, there was a span of 13 bases. The CDR3 here is CASRLDRGTDTQYF. The part of the CDR3 DNA that was read is TGTGCCAGCAGGCTCGACAGAGGGACAGATACG.

This clone came up many times. The read gets to within 3 residues of the CDR3 end, and the germline J gene fills in the rest. The V gene is TRBV20-1, the J gene TRBJ2-1; 12 bases are shared with TRBD1. Germline-derived CDR1 and CDR2 are DFQATT and SNEGSKA (reference sequence). CDR3 length: 14 amino acids. The CDR3 sequence: CSTLGQGASNEQFF. The sequenced CDR3 bases are TGCAGCACCCTGGGACAGGGGGCAAGTAATGAG.

This clone was seen at least ten times. The read gets to within 3 residues of the CDR3 end, and the germline J gene fills in the rest. The V and J genes are TRBV20-1 and TRBJ2-5; possible D gene TRBD2, 6 bases. The germline V and J ends were trimmed by 4 bases and 2 bases, with 23 bases remaining between them. This CDR3 has 17 amino acids. Per the germline V gene, CDR1 is DFQATT and CDR2 is SNEGSKA (reference sequence). CDR3 loop: CSATPIQGSGVQETQYF. The sequenced part of the CDR3 DNA is TGCAGTGCTACCCCGATCCAGGGCTCGGGAGTACAAGAGACC.

This clone appeared many times. The read falls 3 residues short of the CDR3 end, and the missing part is taken from the germline J gene. This chain links TRBV5-1 with TRBJ2-3; the match to TRBD1 covers 10 bases. The CDR3 is made up of 19 amino acids. Per germline, CDR1 SGHRS and CDR2 YFSETQ. V trimming: 4 bases; J trimming: 2 bases; junction bases outside the gene matches: 16. CDR3 DNA (partial): TGCGCCAGCAGCGGCCCGGGACAGGGGAGAGGACAGACCACAGATACG. Translation: CASSGPGQGRGQTTDT. The CDR3 reads in full as CASSGPGQGRGQTTDTQYF.

This clone was seen ten or more times. The CDR3 goes on 3 residues after the read ends, and that part is filled in from the germline J gene. J is TRBJ2-1 and V is TRBV7-7; TRBD2 matches at 13 bases. Germline V gene lookup returns CDR1 SSHAT and CDR2 FNYEAQ (reference sequence). This CDR3 comprises 15 residues. J was trimmed by 7 bases and V by 7 bases; bases with no gene match: 7. CDR3 bases read: TGTGCCAGCACCCTACCGGGACTAGCGGGAAATGAG. Protein: CASTLPGLAGNE. The full CDR3 protein reads CASTLPGLAGNEQFF. The entire variable domain, with the rest obtained from reference TRBV7-7 and TRBJ2-1, is as follows: GAGVSQSPRYKVTKRGQDVTLRCDPISSHATLYWYQQALGQGPEFLTYFNYEAQPDKSGLPSDRFSAERPEGSISTLTIQRTEQRDSAMYRCASTLPGLAGNEQFFGPGTRLTVL.

This clone was seen a few times. The read is 3 residues too short to cover the CDR3 end, so that end is filled in from the germline J gene. The rearrangement uses TRBV11-2 and TRBJ2-4; TRBD1 might be the D (6 bases). The germline V gene has CDR1 SGHAT and CDR2 FQNNGV. The CDR3 length is 12 residues. The CDR3 region is CASSLGQDGQYF. CDR3 DNA (partial): TGTGCCAGCAGCTTAGGACAGGATGGT.

This clone was recorded many times. The sequenced fragment ends 3 residues before the CDR3 boundary, so the rest is inferred from the germline J gene. The genes are TRBV7-2 and TRBJ2-2; D not resolved. V was pared by 3 bases and J by 7 bases, with 6 bases between. This CDR3 region has 12 residues. The germline V gene encodes CDR1 SGHTA and CDR2 FQGNSA. The CDR3 bases that were read are TGTGCCAGCAGCTTGGCCGTCGGGGAG. It codes for CASSLAVGE. The whole CDR3 sequence reads CASSLAVGELFF. Using reference TRBV7-2 and TRBJ2-2 for the parts outside the CDR3, the full variable domain is GAGVSQSPSNKVTEKGKDVELRCDPISGHTALYWYRQSLGQGLEFLIYFQGNSAPDKSGLPSDRFSAERTGGSVSTLTIQRTQQEDSAVYLCASSLAVGELFFGEGSRLTVL.

This clone appeared many times. The read halts 3 residues ahead of the CDR3 end, with the missing end drawn from the germline J gene. The chain uses TRBV14 and TRBJ1-4; D perhaps matches TRBD1 (5 bases). Germline assignment: CDR1 SGHDN and CDR2 FVKESK. Trimming shortened V by 5 bases and J by 4 bases, and 17 bases separated the two germline ends. The CDR3 loop spans 16 amino acids. The CDR3 here is CASSAATALRNEKLFF. The DNA read from the CDR3 is TGTGCCAGCAGCGCAGCGACAGCGCTACGTAATGAAAAA. Looking up the rest from reference TRBV14 and TRBJ1-4 gives the full variable domain: EAGVTQFPSHSVIEKGQTVTLRCDPISGHDNLYWYRRVMGKEIKFLLHFVKESKQDESGMPNNRFLAERTGGTYSTLKVQPAELEDSGVYFCASSAATALRNEKLFFGSGTQLSVL.

This clone came up many times. The read falls 3 residues short of the CDR3 end, and the missing part is taken from the germline J gene. The chain couples TRBV10-3 to TRBJ2-2; a possible D gene is TRBD2 (5 bases). From germline, CDR1 is ENHRY and CDR2 SYGVKD. The CDR3 sequence is 14 residues long. The V and J ends lost 2 bases and 6 bases respectively, with 10 bases between them. The CDR3 is CAISEPRAAGELFF. The CDR3 DNA, read in part, is TGTGCCATCAGTGAGCCCCGAGCGGCCGGGGAG.

This clone appeared a few times. The sequenced fragment ends 3 residues before the CDR3 boundary, so the rest is inferred from the germline J gene. The genes are TRBV5-5 and TRBJ1-1, with D maybe TRBD1 (5 bases). V lost 6 bases and J 4 bases, leaving 16 bases between the germline ends. Germline CDR1 reads SGHKS; CDR2 reads YYEKEE (reference sequence). The CDR3 loop spans 14 amino acids. CDR3 bases read: TGTGCCAGCACCAGGGACCCGGGGGGCACTGAA. Protein: CASTRDPGGTE. The entire CDR3 protein reads CASTRDPGGTEAFF.

Many counts were recorded for this clone. With the read ending 3 residues before the CDR3 end, the germline J gene is used to fill in that end. The rearrangement links TRBV20-1 to TRBJ2-1; D is unresolved. Germline V CDR1 and CDR2: DFQATT, SNEGSKA (reference sequence). The CDR3 is 13 amino acids. The V end lost 5 bases, the J end lost 2 bases, and 10 bases lay between the germline ends. The part of the CDR3 DNA that was read is TGCAGTGCTTACATAATGCCCTACAATGAG. Translated: CSAYIMPYNE. From start to end, the CDR3 is CSAYIMPYNEQFF.

There are many counts of this clone. Read data end 3 residues before the CDR3 end; the end is taken from the germline J gene. V and J are TRBV12-3 or TRBV12-4 and TRBJ1-4; TRBD1 is a possible D gene (6 bases). V dropped 11 bases and J dropped 7 bases, with 23 bases sitting between them. The CDR3 runs to 15 residues. Here the CDR3 reads CAPPVAVGGGEKLFF. CDR3 bases read: TGTGCCCCCCCTGTGGCTGTAGGGGGGGGTGAAAAA.

This clone was counted many times. The read terminates 3 residues before the CDR3 end, so the remaining end is supplied by the germline J gene. The chain combines TRBV29-1 with TRBJ2-1, with TRBD2 as a possible D gene (6 bases). Germline V gene sequence: CDR1 SQVTM, CDR2 ANQGSEA. The CDR3 is 13 amino acids. V shed 2 bases and J shed 9 bases, with 14 bases lying between them. The CDR3 protein is CSVERGMGGEQFF. The DNA read from the CDR3 is TGCAGCGTTGAACGGGGGATGGGTGGTGAG.

This clone was found a few times. Sequencing ends 3 residues short of the CDR3 end; the germline J gene provides the rest. The rearrangement links TRBV20-1 to TRBJ2-7; no clear D. This CDR3 is built from 14 residues. V was pared by 6 bases and J by 5 bases, with 20 bases between. The V gene's germline CDR1 is DFQATT and CDR2 SNEGSKA (reference sequence). CDR3: CSATQPQKRDEQYF. The sequenced CDR3 bases are TGCAGTGCCACACAACCGCAAAAGCGTGACGAG.

At least ten counts were recorded for this clone. The read ends 3 residues early relative to the CDR3; the germline J gene fills the gap. The rearrangement uses TRBV6-2 or TRBV6-3 and TRBJ1-1; 10 nucleotides line up with TRBD1. V shed 2 bases, J shed 5 bases, and the junction held 11 bases outside the gene matches. Germline lookup yields CDR1 MNHEY and CDR2 SVGEGT. This CDR3 has 17 residues. The part of the CDR3 DNA that was read is TGTGCCAGCAGTTACCCCACCGGACAGGGGGGTTGGACTGAA. It yields the protein CASSYPTGQGGWTE. The full CDR3 reads CASSYPTGQGGWTEAFF.

This clone was counted many times. The CDR3 is CASSSRIGDYEQYF. The CDR3 DNA, read in part, is TGTGCCAGCAGCTCTAGGATCGGGGACTACGAG. The chain combines TRBV5-4 with TRBJ2-7, with a possible D match to TRBD2 (5 bases). The read halts 3 residues ahead of the CDR3 end, with the missing end drawn from the germline J gene. The CDR3 spans 14 residues. V lost 3 bases and J lost 3, with 13 bases in between. Germline V lookup: CDR1 SGHNT, CDR2 YYREEE (reference sequence).

This clone occurred many times. The read finishes 3 residues shy of the CDR3 end, and the germline J gene is used to complete it. The chain uses TRBV6-1 and TRBJ1-2, with 10 bases lining up with TRBD1. The CDR3 length is 14 residues. J lost 6 bases, V lost 1 base, and 2 bases had no gene match. Germline V gene sequence: CDR1 MNHNS, CDR2 SASEGT. CDR3 region: CASSEGQGANGYTF. Partial CDR3 DNA: TGTGCCAGCAGTGAAGGACAGGGGGCCAATGGC.

The sample holds many counts of this clone. The CDR3 end is not reached by the read, which stops 3 residues before it; the germline J gene fills it in. The chain employs TRBV7-9 and TRBJ1-5, with 9 bases identical to TRBD1. Germline loops: CDR1 SEHNR, CDR2 FQNEAQ (reference sequence). The J segment lost 6 bases and the V segment lost 5 bases, leaving 5 bases of the junction unmatched. This CDR3 is built from 14 residues. CDR3 sequence reads: CASSTGTGIQPQHF. The CDR3 DNA, read in part, is TGTGCCAGCAGCACCGGGACAGGGATTCAGCCC.

This clone has ten or more counts. The CDR3 end lies 3 residues beyond the end of the read and is filled in from the germline J gene. V usage is TRBV20-1 and J usage is TRBJ2-1; 14 bases are shared with TRBD2. In germline, CDR1 is DFQATT, CDR2 SNEGSKA (reference sequence). The CDR3 is 15 amino acids. After removal of 6 bases from V and 8 bases from J, the junction contained 9 bases not matched to a gene. The CDR3 bases that were read are TGCAGTGCCCCGACTAGCGGGAGGGCCGGGGATGAG. Encoded protein: CSAPTSGRAGDE. In full, the CDR3 reads CSAPTSGRAGDEQFF.